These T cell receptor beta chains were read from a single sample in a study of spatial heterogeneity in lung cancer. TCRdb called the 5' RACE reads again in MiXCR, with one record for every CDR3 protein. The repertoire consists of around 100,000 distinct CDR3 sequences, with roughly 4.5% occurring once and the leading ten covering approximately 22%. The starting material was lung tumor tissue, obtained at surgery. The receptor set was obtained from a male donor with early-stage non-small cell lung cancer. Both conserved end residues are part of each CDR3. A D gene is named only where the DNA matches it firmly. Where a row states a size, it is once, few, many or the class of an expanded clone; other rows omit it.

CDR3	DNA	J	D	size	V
CASSTTVNEQFF	TGTGCCAGCAGCACGACAGTGAATGAGCAGTTCTTC	TRBJ2-1	NA	many	TRBV28
CASSLTGPRQPQHF	TGTGCCAGCAGTTTGACGGGGCCCCGTCAGCCCCAGCATTTT	TRBJ1-5	NA	many	TRBV28
CASRELLQTQYF	TGTGCCAGCAGGGAGCTCCTGCAGACCCAGTACTTC	TRBJ2-5	NA	many	TRBV6-2/TRBV6-3
CASSGGANTGELFF	TGTGCCAGCAGCGGGGGTGCGAACACCGGGGAGCTGTTTTTT	TRBJ2-2	NA	NA	TRBV7-9
CASNFGPKRSQYF	TGTGCCAGCAACTTTGGGCCCAAACGATCCCAGTACTTC	TRBJ2-5	NA	many	TRBV28
CASSYYTDTQYF	TGTGCCAGCAGCTACTACACAGATACGCAGTATTTT	TRBJ2-3	NA	NA	TRBV13
CASSPIGGNEQFF	TGTGCCAGCAGCCCGATAGGAGGCAATGAGCAGTTCTTC	TRBJ2-1	NA	few	TRBV14
CASSPRIFPQEPQHF	TGCGCCAGCAGCCCCCGGATATTCCCTCAGGAGCCCCAGCATTTT	TRBJ1-5	NA	many	TRBV4-1
CASSFWYGMENEQFF	TGCGCCAGCAGCTTCTGGTACGGGATGGAGAATGAGCAGTTCTTC	TRBJ2-1	NA	many	TRBV5-1
CSAREELAGVFEGVGWTYEQYF	TGCAGTGCTAGAGAAGAATTAGCGGGAGTCTTTGAGGGGGTTGGATGGACCTACGAGCAGTACTTC	TRBJ2-7	TRBD2	few	TRBV20-1
CASSYTRGNEQFF	TGTGCCAGCAGTTACACCCGGGGCAATGAGCAGTTCTTC	TRBJ2-1	NA	many	TRBV6-5
CAISGGTLQSGYTF	TGTGCCATCAGCGGCGGGACACTGCAAAGTGGCTACACCTTC	TRBJ1-2	NA	few	TRBV10-3
CATNRDRYYEQYF	TGTGCTACTAACCGGGACAGGTACTACGAGCAGTACTTC	TRBJ2-7	TRBD1	many	TRBV28
CASSYITGELFF	TGTGCCAGCAGTTATATCACCGGGGAGCTGTTTTTT	TRBJ2-2	NA	NA	TRBV12-3/TRBV12-4
CASSGAGVTEAFF	TGTGCCAGCAGTGGAGCAGGGGTCACTGAAGCTTTCTTT	TRBJ1-1	NA	many	TRBV2
CAWSIPGGEQFF	TGTGCCTGGAGTATTCCGGGAGGTGAGCAGTTCTTC	TRBJ2-1	TRBD2	many	TRBV30
CASSQERTRSVLTF	TGCGCCAGCAGCCAAGAGCGGACCAGAAGCGTCCTGACTTTC	TRBJ2-6	NA	NA	TRBV4-1
CASSLLAGDGEQYF	TGTGCCAGCAGTTTGTTGGCGGGAGACGGCGAGCAGTACTTC	TRBJ2-7	TRBD2	many	TRBV28
CASSLLITGGLRNEKLFF	TGTGCCAGCAGCTTACTTATTACAGGGGGCCTTAGGAATGAAAAACTGTTTTTT	TRBJ1-4	TRBD1	many	TRBV7-9
CASSLKGGGFYNEQFF	TGTGCCAGCAGTCTGAAGGGTGGAGGTTTTTACAATGAGCAGTTCTTC	TRBJ2-1	NA	NA	TRBV6-1
CASSADNYGYTF	TGTGCCAGCAGTGCGGACAACTATGGCTACACCTTC	TRBJ1-2	NA	many	TRBV6-1
CASSEWGDQETQYF	TGTGCCAGCAGTGAATGGGGGGACCAAGAGACCCAGTACTTC	TRBJ2-5	NA	many	TRBV25-1
CASRGASGRAGDTQYF	TGTGCCAGCAGGGGGGCTAGCGGGAGGGCCGGAGATACGCAGTATTTT	TRBJ2-3	TRBD2	few	TRBV2
CASSFYTGVETQYF	TGTGCCAGCAGTTTTTATACGGGGGTGGAGACCCAGTACTTC	TRBJ2-5	NA	many	TRBV28
CASSLDLTDTQYF	TGCGCCAGCAGCTTGGACCTCACAGATACGCAGTATTTT	TRBJ2-3	NA	many	TRBV5-1
CASTGTGLAGNTIYF	TGTGCCAGCACCGGGACAGGTCTCGCTGGAAACACCATATATTTT	TRBJ1-3	TRBD1	few	TRBV28
CAIGAGHEQFF	TGTGCCATCGGGGCGGGGCATGAGCAGTTCTTC	TRBJ2-1	NA	many	TRBV10-3
CASSLGEETQYF	TGCGCCAGCAGCTTGGGGGAAGAGACCCAGTACTTC	TRBJ2-5	NA	NA	TRBV5-1
CSAGPNTGELFF	TGCAGCGCCGGACCTAACACCGGGGAGCTGTTTTTT	TRBJ2-2	NA	many	TRBV29-1
CASSADRGEAFF	TGTGCCAGCAGTGCTGACAGGGGCGAAGCTTTCTTT	TRBJ1-1	TRBD1	few	TRBV27
CASSKGPTSGCSPSADTQYF	TGTGCCAGCAGCAAAGGGCCCACTAGCGGATGCTCTCCCTCCGCAGATACGCAGTATTTT	TRBJ2-3	NA	many	TRBV21-1
CAISESLAGSYNEQFF	TGTGCCATCAGTGAGTCACTAGCGGGCTCCTACAATGAGCAGTTCTTC	TRBJ2-1	TRBD2	many	TRBV10-3
CASSLRLAGGETQYF	TGCGCCAGCAGCCTTCGACTAGCGGGAGGAGAGACCCAGTACTTC	TRBJ2-5	TRBD2	many	TRBV4-1
CASSLPSTSGPASSYNEQFF	TGCGCCAGCAGCCTTCCCTCGACTAGCGGGCCCGCAAGCTCCTACAATGAGCAGTTCTTC	TRBJ2-1	TRBD2	many	TRBV4-1
CASSYSRDRAYF	TGTGCCAGCAGTTACTCTAGGGACAGGGCCTACTTC	TRBJ2-4	TRBD1	many	TRBV6-6